This T cell receptor (beta chain) was sequenced for a study of response to subunit inactivated influenza vaccine. Study observations and caveats: It was suggested by the authors that few new T cells are recruited by each seasonal influenza vaccination.

V shed 5 bases, J shed 5 bases, and the junction held 8 bases outside the gene matches. This CDR3 comprises 14 residues. The germline V gene has CDR1 SGHTA and CDR2 FQGNSA. TCRdb ran MiXCR on the RT-PCR reads and lists one entry per CDR3 protein. The table has 650,000 to 800,000 distinct CDR3 sequences, roughly 14% seen once; the top ten hold approximately 6.5%. With regard to this clonotype: Its target is not known.

The receptor was isolated from a man aged 45-65 years who received an inactivated influenza vaccine. The rearrangement uses TRBV7-2 and TRBJ2-7; the match to TRBD1 covers 8 bases. Sample: PBMCs from blood, taken 14 days before vaccination. CDR3 DNA: TGTGCCAGCAGCCACCGGGACAGGCGCAACGAGCAGTACTTC. Translation: CASSHRDRRNEQYF.